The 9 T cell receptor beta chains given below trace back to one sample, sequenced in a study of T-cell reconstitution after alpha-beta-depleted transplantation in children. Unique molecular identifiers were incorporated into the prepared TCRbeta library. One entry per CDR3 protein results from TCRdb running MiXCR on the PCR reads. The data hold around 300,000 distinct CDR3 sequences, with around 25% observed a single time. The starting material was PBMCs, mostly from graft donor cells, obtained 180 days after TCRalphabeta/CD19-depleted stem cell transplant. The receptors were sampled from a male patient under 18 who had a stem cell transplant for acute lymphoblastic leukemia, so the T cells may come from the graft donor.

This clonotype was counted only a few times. CDR3 sequence reads: CSVDGAGRGAGELFF. CDR3 DNA: TGCAGCGTTGACGGCGCGGGAAGAGGAGCCGGGGAGCTGTTTTTT. The chain combines TRBV29-1 with TRBJ2-2, with D possibly TRBD2 on 6 matching bases. There are 15 residues in the CDR3. Germline V gene data show CDR1 as SQVTM and CDR2 as ANQGSEA. The V gene lost 3 bases and the J gene lost 6 bases, with 17 bases spanning the gap.

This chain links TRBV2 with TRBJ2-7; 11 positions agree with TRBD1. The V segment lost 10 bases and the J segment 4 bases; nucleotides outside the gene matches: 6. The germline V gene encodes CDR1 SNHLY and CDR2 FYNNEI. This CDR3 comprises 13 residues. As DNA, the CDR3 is TGTGCCACAACTAGGGACAGGGGGTACGAGCAGTACTTC. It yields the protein CATTRDRGYEQYF.

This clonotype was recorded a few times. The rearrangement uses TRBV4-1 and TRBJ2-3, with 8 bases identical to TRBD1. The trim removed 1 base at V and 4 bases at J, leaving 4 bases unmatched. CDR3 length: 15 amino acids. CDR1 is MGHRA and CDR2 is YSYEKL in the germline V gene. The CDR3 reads CASSQADRVADTQYF. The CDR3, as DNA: TGCGCCAGCAGCCAAGCGGACAGGGTGGCAGATACGCAGTATTTT.

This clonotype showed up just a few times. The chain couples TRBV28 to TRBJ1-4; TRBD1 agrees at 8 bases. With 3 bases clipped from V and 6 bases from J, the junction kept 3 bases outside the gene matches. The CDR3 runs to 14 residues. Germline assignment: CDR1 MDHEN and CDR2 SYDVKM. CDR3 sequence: CASSLETGDEKLFF. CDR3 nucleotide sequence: TGTGCCAGCAGTTTGGAGACAGGGGATGAAAAACTGTTTTTT.

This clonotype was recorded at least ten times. CDR3 in amino acids: CASSQGTSGFSYEQYF. The CDR3 nucleotides read TGCGCCAGCAGCCAGGGGACTAGCGGTTTCTCCTACGAGCAGTACTTC. The chain carries TRBV5-1 and TRBJ2-7; TRBD2 agrees at 11 bases. The CDR3 sequence is 16 residues long. V dropped 4 bases and J dropped 0; count of bases not matched to a gene: 6. Germline CDR1 and CDR2: SGHRS and YFSETQ.

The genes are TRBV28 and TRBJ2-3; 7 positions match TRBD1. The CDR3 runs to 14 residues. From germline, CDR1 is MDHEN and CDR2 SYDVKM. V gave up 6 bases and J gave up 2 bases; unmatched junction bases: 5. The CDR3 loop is CASSLTGDTDTQYF. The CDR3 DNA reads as TGTGCCAGCAGCTTAACAGGGGACACAGATACGCAGTATTTT.

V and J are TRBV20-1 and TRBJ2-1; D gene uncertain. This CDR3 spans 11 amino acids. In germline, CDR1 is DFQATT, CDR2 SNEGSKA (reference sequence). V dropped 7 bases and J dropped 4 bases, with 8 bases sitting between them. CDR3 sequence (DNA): TGCAGTGACTCCCTTTACAATGAGCAGTTCTTC. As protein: CSDSLYNEQFF.

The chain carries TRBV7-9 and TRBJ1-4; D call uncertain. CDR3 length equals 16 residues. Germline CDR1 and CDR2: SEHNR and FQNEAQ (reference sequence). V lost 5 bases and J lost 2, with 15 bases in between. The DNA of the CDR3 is TGTGCCAGCAGCGTCGATGGCTTGGGGACTAATGAAAAACTGTTTTTT. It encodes CASSVDGLGTNEKLFF. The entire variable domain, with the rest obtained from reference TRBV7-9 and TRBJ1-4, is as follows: DTGVSQNPRHKITKRGQNVTFRCDPISEHNRLYWYRQTLGQGPEFLTYFQNEAQLEKSRLLSDRFSAERPKGSFSTLEIQRTEQGDSAMYLCASSVDGLGTNEKLFFGSGTQLSVL.

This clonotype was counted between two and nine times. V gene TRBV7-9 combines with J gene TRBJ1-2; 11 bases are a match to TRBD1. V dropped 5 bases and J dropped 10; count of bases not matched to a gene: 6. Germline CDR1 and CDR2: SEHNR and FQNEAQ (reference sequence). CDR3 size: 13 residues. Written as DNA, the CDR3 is TGTGCCAGCAGCATTCCGGGACAGGGGGACTACACCTTC. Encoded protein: CASSIPGQGDYTF.